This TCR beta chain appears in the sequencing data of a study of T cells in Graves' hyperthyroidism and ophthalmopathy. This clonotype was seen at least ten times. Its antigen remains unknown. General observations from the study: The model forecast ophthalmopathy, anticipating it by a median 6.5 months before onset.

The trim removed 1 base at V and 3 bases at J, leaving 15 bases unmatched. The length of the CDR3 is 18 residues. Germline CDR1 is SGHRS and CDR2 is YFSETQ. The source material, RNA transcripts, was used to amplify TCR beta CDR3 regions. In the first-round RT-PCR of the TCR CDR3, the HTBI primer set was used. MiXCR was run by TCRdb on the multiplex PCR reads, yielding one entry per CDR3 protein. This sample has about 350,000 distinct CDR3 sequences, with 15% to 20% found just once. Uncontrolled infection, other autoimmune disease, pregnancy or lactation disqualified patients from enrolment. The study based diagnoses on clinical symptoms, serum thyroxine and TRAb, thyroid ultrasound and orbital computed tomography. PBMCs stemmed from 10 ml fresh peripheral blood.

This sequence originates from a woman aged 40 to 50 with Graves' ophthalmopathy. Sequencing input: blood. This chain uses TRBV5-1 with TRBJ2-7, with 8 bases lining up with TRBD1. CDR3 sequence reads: CASSLTTQGQVTSYEQYF. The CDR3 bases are TGCGCCAGCAGCTTGACGACGCAGGGACAGGTGACTAGCTACGAGCAGTACTTC.